The subject of this entry is one TCR beta chain. Produced via immunoSEQ multiplex PCR; TCRdb's table is partial and in-frame only. The repertoire holds hundreds of thousands of clones, with 95% as singletons. The sample originates from a study of shared T cell receptors in the human thymus. V was clipped by 3 bases and J by 0 bases, with 0 bases between them. Germline CDR1 MNHEY, CDR2 SMNVEV (reference sequence). This CDR3 comprises 12 residues. The J gene is TRBJ2-1, the V gene TRBV27, with no clear D. This sequence originates from a human donor. The sequenced material came from thymocytes. The CDR3 reads CASSFSYNEQFF. The CDR3 coding sequence is TGTGCCAGCAGTTTCTCCTACAATGAGCAGTTCTTC.